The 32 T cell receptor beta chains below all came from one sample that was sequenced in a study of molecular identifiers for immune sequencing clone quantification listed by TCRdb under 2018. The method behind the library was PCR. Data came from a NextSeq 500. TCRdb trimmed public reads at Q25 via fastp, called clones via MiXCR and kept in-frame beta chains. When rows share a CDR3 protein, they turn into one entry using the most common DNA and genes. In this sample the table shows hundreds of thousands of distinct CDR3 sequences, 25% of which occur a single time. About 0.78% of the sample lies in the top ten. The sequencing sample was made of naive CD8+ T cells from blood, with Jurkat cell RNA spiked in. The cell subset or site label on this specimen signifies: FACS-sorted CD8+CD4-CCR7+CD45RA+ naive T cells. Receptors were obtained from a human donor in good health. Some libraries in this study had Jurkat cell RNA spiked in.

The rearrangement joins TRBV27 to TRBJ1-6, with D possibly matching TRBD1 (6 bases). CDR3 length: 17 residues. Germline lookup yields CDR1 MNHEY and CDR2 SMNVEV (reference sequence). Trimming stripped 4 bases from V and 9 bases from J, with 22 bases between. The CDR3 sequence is CASSSLSDRGYGSPLHF. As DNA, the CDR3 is TGTGCCAGCAGTTCCCTCTCGGATAGGGGGTACGGTTCACCCCTCCACTTT.

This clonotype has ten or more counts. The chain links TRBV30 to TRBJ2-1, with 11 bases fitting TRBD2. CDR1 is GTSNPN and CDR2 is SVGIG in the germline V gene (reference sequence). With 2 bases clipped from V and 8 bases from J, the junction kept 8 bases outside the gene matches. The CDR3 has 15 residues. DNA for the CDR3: TGTGCCTGGAGTCCCCTAGCGGGGGGTTTGGATGAGCAGTTCTTC. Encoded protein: CAWSPLAGGLDEQFF.

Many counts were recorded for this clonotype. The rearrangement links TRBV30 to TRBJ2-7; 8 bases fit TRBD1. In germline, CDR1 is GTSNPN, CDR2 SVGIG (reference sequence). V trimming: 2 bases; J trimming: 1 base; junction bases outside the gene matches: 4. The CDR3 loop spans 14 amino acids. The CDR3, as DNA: TGTGCCTGGAGTATCGGGACAGGTTCCTACGAGCAGTACTTC. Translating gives CAWSIGTGSYEQYF.

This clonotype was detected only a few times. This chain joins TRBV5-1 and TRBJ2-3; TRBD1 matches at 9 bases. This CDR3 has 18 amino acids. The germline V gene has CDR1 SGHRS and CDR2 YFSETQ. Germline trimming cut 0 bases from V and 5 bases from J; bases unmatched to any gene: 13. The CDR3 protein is CASSLGGTGHLLGDTQYF. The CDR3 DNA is TGCGCCAGCAGCTTGGGTGGGACAGGGCACTTATTAGGAGATACGCAGTATTTT. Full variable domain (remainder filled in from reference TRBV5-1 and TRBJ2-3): KAGVTQTPRYLIKTRGQQVTLSCSPISGHRSVSWYQQTPGQGLQFLFEYFSETQRNKGNFPGRFSGRQFSNSRSEMNVSTLELGDSALYLCASSLGGTGHLLGDTQYFGPGTRLTVL.

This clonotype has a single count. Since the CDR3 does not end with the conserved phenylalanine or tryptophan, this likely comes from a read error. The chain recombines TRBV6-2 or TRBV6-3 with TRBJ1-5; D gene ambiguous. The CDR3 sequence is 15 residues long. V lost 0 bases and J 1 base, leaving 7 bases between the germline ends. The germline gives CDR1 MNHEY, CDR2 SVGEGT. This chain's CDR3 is CASSYSDGSNQPQHL. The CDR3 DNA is TGTGCCAGCAGTTACTCGGACGGAAGCAATCAGCCCCAGCATCTT.

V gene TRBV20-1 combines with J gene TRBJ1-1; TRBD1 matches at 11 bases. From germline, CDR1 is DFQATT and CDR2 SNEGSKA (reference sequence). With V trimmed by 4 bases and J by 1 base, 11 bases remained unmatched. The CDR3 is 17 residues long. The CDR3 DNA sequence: TGCAGTGCTAATAAAGGCGGGACAGGGGGACCGAACACTGAAGCTTTCTTT. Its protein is CSANKGGTGGPNTEAFF.

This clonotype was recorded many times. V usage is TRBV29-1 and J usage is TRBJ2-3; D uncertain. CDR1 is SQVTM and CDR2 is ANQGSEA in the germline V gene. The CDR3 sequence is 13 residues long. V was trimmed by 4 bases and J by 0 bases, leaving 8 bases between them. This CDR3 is CSVGAESTDTQYF. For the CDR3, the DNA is TGCAGCGTTGGGGCTGAAAGCACAGATACGCAGTATTTT.

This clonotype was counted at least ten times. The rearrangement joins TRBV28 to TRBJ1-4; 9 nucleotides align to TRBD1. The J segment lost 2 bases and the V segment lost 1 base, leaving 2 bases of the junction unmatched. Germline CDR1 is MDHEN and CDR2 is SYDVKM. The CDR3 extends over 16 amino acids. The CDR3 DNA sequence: TGTGCCAGCAGTTTATACAGGGGGCTCACTAATGAAAAACTGTTTTTT. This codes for CASSLYRGLTNEKLFF.

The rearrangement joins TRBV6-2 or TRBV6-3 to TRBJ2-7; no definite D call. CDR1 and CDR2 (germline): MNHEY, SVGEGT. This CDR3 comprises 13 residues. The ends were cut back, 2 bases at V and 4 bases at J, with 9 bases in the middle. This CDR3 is CASSYGPVYEQYF. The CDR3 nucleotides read TGTGCCAGCAGTTACGGGCCAGTTTACGAGCAGTACTTC.

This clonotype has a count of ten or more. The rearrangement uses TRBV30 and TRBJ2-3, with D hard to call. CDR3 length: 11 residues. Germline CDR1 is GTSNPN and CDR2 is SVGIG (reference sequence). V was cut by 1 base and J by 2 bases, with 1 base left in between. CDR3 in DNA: TGTGCCTGGAGTGCCACAGATACGCAGTATTTT. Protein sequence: CAWSATDTQYF.

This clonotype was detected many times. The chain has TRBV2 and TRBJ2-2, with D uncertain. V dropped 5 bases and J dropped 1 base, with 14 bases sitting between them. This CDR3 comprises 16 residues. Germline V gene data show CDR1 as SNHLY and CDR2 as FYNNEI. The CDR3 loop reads CASSPLGDKNTGELFF. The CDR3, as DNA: TGTGCCAGCAGTCCTTTAGGAGACAAGAACACCGGGGAGCTGTTTTTT.

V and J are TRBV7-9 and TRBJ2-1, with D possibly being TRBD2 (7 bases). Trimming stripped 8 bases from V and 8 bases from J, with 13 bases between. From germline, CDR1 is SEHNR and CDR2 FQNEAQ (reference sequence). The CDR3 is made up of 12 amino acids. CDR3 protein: CASGRGADEQFF. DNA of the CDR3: TGTGCCAGCGGACGGGGGGCCGATGAGCAGTTCTTC.

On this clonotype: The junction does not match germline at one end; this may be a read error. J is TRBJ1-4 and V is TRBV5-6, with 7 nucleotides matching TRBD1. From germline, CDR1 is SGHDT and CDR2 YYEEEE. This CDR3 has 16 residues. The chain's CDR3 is CARSADREGTNEKLFF. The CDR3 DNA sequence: TGTGCCCGCAGCGCCGACAGGGAGGGGACTAATGAAAAACTGTTTTTT.

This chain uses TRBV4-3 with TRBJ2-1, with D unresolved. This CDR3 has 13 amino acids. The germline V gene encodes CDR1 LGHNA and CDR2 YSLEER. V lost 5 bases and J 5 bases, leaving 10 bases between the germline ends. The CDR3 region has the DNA TGCGCCAGCAGCTACAACCTTAACAATGAGCAGTTCTTC. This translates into CASSYNLNNEQFF.

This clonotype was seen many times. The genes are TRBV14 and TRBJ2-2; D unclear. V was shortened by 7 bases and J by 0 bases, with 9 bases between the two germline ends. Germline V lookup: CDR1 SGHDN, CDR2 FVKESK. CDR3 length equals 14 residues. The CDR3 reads CASNGSPNTGELFF. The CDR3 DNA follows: TGTGCCAGCAACGGCAGCCCGAACACCGGGGAGCTGTTTTTT.

CDR3 in DNA: TGTGCCAGCAGTTTCGCCAACAGGGCCGAGCAGTACTTC. It yields the protein CASSFANRAEQYF. V usage is TRBV6-2 or TRBV6-3 and J usage is TRBJ2-7; D is possibly TRBD1 (6 bases). Trimming took off 4 bases at V and 6 bases at J, with 13 bases between the two ends. The CDR3 is 13 amino acids. In germline, CDR1 is MNHEY, CDR2 SVGEGT.

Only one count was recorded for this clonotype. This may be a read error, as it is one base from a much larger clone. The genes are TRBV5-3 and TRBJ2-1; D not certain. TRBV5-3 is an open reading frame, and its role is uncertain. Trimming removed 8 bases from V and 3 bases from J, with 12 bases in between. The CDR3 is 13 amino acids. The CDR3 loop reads CASRRASYNEQFF. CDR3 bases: TGTGCCAGCAGACGGGCCAGCTACAATGAGCAGTTCTTC.

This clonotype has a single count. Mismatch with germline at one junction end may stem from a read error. CDR3 protein: CASRSPGLGTATQYF. The CDR3 region has the DNA TGTGCCAGCCGCTCCCCGGGGTTAGGCACAGCTACGCAGTATTTT. V is TRBV7-3 and J is TRBJ2-3; possible D gene TRBD2, 5 bases. CDR3 length: 15 residues. Looked up from germline, CDR1 is SGHTA and CDR2 is FQGTGA.

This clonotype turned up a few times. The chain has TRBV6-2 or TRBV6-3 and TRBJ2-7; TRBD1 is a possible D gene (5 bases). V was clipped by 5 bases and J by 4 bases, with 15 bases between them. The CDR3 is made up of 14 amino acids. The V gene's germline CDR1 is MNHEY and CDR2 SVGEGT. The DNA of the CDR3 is TGTGCCAGCAGTCTCAGGGCAGGCAATTACGAGCAGTACTTC. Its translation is CASSLRAGNYEQYF.

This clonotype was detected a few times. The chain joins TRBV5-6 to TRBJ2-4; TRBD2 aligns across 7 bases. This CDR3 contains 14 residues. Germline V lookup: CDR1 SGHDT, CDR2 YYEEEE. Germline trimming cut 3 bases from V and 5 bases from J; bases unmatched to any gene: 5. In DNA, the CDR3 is TGTGCCAGCAGCTGGATCCTAGCGGAAAACATTCAGTACTTC. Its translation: CASSWILAENIQYF.

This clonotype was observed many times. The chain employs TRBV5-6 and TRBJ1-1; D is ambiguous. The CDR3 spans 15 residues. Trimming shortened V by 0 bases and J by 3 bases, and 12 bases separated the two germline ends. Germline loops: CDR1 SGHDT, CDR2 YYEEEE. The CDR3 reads CASSLGRARDTEAFF. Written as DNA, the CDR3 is TGTGCCAGCAGCTTGGGAAGGGCGAGGGACACTGAAGCTTTCTTT.

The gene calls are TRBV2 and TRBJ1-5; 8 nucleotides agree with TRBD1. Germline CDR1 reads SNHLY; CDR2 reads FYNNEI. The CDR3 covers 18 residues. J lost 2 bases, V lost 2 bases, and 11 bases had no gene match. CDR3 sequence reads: CASSELGQGHRRNQPQHF. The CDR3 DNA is TGTGCCAGCAGTGAACTCGGACAGGGCCATCGTCGCAATCAGCCCCAGCATTTT.

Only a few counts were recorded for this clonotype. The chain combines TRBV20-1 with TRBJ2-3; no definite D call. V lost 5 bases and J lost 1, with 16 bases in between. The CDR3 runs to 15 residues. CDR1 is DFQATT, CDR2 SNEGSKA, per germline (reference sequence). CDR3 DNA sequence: TGCAGTGCTCCTACTTTGGGCGCACGCACAGATACGCAGTATTTT. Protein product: CSAPTLGARTDTQYF.

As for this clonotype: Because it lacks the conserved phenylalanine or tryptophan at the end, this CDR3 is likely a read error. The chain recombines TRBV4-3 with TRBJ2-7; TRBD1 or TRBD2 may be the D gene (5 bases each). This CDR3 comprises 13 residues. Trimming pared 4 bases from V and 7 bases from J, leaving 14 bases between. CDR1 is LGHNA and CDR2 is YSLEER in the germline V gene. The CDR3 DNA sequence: TGCGCCAGCAGCCGAGTCCTGGGGGATGAGCAGTACCTC. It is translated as CASSRVLGDEQYL.

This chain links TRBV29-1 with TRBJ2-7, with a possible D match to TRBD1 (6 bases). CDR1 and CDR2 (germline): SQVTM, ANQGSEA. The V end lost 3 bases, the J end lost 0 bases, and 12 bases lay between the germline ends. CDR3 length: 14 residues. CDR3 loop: CSVDSGTSSYEQYF. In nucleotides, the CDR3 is TGCAGCGTTGACAGTGGGACAAGCTCCTACGAGCAGTACTTC.

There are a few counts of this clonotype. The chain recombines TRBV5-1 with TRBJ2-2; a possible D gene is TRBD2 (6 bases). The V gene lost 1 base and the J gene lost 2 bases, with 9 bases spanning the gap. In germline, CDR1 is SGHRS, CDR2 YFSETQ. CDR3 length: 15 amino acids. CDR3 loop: CASSLRRDNTGELFF. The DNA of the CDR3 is TGCGCCAGCAGCTTGAGGCGGGATAACACCGGGGAGCTGTTTTTT.

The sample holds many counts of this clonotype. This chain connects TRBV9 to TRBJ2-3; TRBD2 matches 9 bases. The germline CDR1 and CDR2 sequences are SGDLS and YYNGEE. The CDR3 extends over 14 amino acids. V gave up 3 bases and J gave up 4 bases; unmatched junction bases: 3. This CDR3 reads CASSARTSADTQYF. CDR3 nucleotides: TGTGCCAGCAGCGCCCGGACTAGCGCAGATACGCAGTATTTT.

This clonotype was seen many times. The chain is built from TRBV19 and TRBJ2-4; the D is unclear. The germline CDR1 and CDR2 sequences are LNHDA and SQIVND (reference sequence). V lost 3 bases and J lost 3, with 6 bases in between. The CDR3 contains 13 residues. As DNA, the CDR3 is TGTGCCAGTAGTATCCACAGCAAAAACATTCAGTACTTC. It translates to CASSIHSKNIQYF.

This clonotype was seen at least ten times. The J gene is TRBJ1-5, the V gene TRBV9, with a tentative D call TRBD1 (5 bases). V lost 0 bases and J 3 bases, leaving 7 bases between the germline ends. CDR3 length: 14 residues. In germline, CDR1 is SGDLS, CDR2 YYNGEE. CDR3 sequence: CASSVAGSNQPQHF. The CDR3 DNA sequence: TGTGCCAGCAGCGTAGCAGGGTCCAATCAGCCCCAGCATTTT.

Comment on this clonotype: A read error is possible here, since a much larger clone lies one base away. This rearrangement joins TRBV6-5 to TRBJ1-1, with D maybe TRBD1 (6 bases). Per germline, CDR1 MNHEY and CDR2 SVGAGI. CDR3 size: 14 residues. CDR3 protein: CASSYGGGRTQAFF. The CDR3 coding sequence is TGTGCCAGCAGTTACGGCGGGGGCCGCACTCAAGCTTTCTTT.

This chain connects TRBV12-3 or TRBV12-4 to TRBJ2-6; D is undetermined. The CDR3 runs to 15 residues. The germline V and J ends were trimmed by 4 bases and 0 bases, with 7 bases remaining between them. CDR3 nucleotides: TGTGCCAGCAGTTCAGTGCCCTCTGGGGCCAACGTCCTGACTTTC. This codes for CASSSVPSGANVLTF.

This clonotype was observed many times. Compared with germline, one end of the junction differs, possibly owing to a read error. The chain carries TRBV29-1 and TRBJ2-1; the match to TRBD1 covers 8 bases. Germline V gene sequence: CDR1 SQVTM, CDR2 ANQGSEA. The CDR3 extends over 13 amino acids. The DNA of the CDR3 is TGCAGCGTAGGACAGGGTTCCTACGATGAGCAGTTCTTC. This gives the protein CSVGQGSYDEQFF.